This T cell receptor beta chain was documented in a study of CD8 T cells in ankylosing spondylitis. For TCR beta, libraries came from quantitative 5'-RACE with molecular barcodes. Via MiXCR, TCRdb re-called the 5' RACE reads, giving one row per CDR3 protein. Among 500,000 to 550,000 distinct CDR3 sequences listed, 9.5% to 15% were seen once. Only a few counts were recorded for this clonotype. Its antigen remains unidentified. General observations from the study: Within ankylosing spondylitis blood, a TCR beta motif made up of eight highly homologous variants appeared to be characteristic. The authors reported significant enrichment of disease-linked clones in matched ankylosing spondylitis synovial fluid. Disease-linked clones were found to be CD8+ and relatively rare in peripheral blood.

The source is a male donor with ankylosing spondylitis. Material for sequencing was blood, either unsorted or a sorted T cell fraction (not recorded which).

DNA for the CDR3: TGCAGCGCCACCCTGGGGGCGGGAGATACGCAGTATTTT. Its translation is CSATLGAGDTQYF. This rearrangement joins TRBV29-1 to TRBJ2-3, with D maybe TRBD1 (6 bases). This CDR3 is built from 13 residues. CDR1 is SQVTM and CDR2 is ANQGSEA in the germline V gene. Trimming took 7 bases from V and 5 from J, leaving 16 bases between them.